A single T cell receptor beta chain is shown here with its context. Its antigen is still unknown. The data stem from a study of OX40 agonist ivuxolimab in advanced cancers. As for the study in general: With a range of roughly 20 to 80, age averaged about 58 years, and around 80% were male. Allowance was made for prior anti-PD-1, anti-PD-L1 or anti-CTLA-4 therapy, and about 40% had some. Study-level points and caveats: Low clonal expansion, among the lowest seen, marked partial responders at 0.1-3.0 mg/kg.

The data were produced by immunoSEQ multiplex PCR, yet TCRdb's version contains in-frame clones alone and is incomplete. The repertoire holds under 20,000 clones, with roughly four fifths as singletons. Germline assignment: CDR1 WSHSY and CDR2 SAAADI. V lost 2 bases and J 0 bases, leaving 19 bases between the germline ends. CDR3 length: 18 residues. The sequence came from an adult with an advanced solid tumor such as melanoma, head and neck, liver or kidney cancer. The chain carries TRBV10-2 and TRBJ1-2; D may be TRBD1 (6 bases). The source was CD4+ or CD8+ T cells sorted from blood, collected in a trial of the OX40 agonist ivuxolimab. The CDR3 DNA reads TGCGCCAGCAGTGAGCCCAAATTCTCGGACAGTCCTAACTATGGCTACACCTTC. This gives the protein CASSEPKFSDSPNYGYTF.